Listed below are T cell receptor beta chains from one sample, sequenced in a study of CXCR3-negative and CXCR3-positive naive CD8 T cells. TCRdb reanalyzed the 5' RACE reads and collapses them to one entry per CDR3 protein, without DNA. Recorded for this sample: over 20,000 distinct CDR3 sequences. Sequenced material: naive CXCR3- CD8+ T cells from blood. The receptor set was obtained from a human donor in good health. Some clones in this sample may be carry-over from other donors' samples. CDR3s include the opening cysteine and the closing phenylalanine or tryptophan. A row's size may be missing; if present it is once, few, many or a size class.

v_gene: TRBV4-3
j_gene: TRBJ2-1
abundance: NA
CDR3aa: CASSQEMFGTGYDEQFF

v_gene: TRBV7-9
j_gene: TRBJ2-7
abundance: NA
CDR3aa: CASSPMDRASYEQYF

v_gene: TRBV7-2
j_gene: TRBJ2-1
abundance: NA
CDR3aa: CASSRTSGGTYNEQFF

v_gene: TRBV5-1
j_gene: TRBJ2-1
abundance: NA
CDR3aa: CASSSDYEQFF

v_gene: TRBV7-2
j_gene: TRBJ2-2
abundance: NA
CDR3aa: CASSLARNTGELFF

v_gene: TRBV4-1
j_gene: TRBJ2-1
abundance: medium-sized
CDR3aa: CASSAVPGLAGGPSYNEQFF

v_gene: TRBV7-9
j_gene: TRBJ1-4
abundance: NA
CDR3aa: CASSPPWGATNEKLFF

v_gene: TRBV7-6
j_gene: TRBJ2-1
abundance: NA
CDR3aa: CASSLVADYPVGQFF

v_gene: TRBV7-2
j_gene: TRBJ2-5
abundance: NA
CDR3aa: CASSPVVGVETQYF

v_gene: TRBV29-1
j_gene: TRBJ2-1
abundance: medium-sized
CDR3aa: CSAWPYVVREGDEQFF

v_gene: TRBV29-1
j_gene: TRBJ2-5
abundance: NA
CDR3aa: CSVEDYTGGIQETQYF

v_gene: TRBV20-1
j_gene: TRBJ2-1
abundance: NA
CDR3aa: CSARETSGDYNEQFF

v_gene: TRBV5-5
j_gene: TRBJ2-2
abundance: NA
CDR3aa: CASSLGVGGRTGELFF

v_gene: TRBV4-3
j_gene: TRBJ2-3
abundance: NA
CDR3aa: CASSEGTSGTSTDTQYF

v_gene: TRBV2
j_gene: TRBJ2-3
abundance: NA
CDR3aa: CARTSGDPVDTQYF

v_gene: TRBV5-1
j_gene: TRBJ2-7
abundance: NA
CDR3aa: CASSVETGGLSYEQYF

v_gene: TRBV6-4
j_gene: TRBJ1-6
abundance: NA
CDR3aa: CASSDSGGGSPLHF

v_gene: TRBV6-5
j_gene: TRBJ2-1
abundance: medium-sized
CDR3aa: CASSTGTSGGASSYNEQFF

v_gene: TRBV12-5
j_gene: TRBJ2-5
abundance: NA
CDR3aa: CASGETNQETQYF

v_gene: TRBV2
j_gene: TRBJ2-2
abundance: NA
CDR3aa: CASSVSRYTGELFF

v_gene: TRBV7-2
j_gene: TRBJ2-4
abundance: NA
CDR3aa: CASSLGQGEDIQYF

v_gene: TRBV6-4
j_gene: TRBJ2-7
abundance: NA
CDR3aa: CASSGWRTGAYEQYF

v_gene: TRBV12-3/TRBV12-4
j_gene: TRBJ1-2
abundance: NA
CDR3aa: CASSLVGANYGYTF

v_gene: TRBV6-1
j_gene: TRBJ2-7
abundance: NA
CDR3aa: CASSEGPQGAYEQYF

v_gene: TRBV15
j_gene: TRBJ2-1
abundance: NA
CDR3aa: CATSFQGPSSYYNEQFF

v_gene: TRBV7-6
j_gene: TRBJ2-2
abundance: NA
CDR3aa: CASSSRQGRYTGELFF

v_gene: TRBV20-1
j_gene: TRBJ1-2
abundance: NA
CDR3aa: CSANPFVGGVEYGYTF

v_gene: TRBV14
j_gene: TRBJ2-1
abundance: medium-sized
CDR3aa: CASSHRTGKGANEQFF

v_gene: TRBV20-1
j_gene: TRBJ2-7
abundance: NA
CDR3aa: CSATIGTGAPYEQYF

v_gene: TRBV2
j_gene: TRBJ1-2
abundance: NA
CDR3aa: CASSDRATYYGYTF

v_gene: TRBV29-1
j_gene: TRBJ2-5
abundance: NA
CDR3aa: CSVQLAGLETQYF

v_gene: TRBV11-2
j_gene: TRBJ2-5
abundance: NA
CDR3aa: CASSLGRLGYQETQYF

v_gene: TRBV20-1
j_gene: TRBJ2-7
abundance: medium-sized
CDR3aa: CSARVSGRELEQYF

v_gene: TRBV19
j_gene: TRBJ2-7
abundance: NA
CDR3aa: CASSRDTTYEQYF

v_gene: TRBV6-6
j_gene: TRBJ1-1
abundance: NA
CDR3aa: CASSITENTEAFF

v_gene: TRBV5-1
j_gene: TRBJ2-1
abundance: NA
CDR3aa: CASSFELAGEIEQFF

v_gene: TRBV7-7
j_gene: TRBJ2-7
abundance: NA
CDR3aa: CASSLAVGQGYEQYF

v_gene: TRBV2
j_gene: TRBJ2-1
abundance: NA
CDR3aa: CATATGTGYNEQFF

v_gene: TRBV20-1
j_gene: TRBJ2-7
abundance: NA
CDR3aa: CSARDRNGGGYEQYF

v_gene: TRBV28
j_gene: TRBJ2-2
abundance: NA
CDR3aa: CATGGAGELFF

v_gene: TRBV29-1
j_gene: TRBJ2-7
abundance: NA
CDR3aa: CSVAPSSYEQYF

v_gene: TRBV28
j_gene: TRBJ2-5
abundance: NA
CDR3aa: CASSQGQGASRRETQYF

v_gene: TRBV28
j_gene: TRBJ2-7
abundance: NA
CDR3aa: CASSLRLAGSYEQYF

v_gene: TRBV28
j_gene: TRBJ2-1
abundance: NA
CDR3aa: CASSSRTSGTPNNEQFF

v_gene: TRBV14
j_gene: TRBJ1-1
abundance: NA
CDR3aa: CASSQDLTGTEAFF

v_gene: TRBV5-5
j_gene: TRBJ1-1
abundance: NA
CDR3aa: CASSPPRQSEAFF

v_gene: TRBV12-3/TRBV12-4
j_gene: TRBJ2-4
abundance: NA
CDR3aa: CASSLWTAENIQYF

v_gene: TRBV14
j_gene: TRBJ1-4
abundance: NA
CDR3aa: CASQNQHIGQPNEKLFF

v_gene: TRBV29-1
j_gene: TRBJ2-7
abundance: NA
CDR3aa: CSVVLAGSMYEQYF

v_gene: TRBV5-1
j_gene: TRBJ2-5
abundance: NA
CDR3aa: CASSLDRDQETQYF

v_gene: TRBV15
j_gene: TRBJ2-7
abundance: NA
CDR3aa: CATSRGLAGVIEQYF

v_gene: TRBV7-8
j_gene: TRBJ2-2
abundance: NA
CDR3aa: CASSPYRGQGTGELFF

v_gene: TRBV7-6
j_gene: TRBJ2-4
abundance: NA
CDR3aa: CASSPEGHLLGDIQYF

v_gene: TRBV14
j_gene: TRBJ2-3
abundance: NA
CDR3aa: CASSQVVGPDTQYF

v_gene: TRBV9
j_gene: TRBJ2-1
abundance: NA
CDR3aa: CASSVGGSDEQFF

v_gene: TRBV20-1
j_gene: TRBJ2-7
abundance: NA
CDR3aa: CSARLRRTVYEQYF

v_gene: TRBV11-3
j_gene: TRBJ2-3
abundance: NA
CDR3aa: CASSLGTGYTDTQYF

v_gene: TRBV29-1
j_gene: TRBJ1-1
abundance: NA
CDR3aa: CSVVAGLAHTEAFF

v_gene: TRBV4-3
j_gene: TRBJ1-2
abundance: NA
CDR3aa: CASSQDVDIQRIYTF

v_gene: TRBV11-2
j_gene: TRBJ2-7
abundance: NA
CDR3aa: CASSLADTYEQYF